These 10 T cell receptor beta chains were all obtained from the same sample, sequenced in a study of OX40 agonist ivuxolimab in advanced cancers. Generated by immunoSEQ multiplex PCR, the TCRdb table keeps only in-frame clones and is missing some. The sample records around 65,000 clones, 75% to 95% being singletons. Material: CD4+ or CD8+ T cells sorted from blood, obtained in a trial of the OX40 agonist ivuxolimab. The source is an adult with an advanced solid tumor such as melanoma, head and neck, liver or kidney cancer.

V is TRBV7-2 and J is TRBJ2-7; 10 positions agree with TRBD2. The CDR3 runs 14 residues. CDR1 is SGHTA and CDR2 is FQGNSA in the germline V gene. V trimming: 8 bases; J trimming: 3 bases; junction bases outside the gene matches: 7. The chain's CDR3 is CASASGRASYEQYF. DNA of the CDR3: TGTGCCAGCGCCAGCGGGAGGGCTAGCTACGAGCAGTACTTC.

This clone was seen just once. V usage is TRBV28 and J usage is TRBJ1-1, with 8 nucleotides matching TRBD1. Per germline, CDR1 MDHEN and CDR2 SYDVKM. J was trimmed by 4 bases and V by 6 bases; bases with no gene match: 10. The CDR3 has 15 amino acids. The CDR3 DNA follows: TGTGCCAGCAGATGGACAGGGACCCCGAGCACTGAAGCTTTCTTT. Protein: CASRWTGTPSTEAFF.

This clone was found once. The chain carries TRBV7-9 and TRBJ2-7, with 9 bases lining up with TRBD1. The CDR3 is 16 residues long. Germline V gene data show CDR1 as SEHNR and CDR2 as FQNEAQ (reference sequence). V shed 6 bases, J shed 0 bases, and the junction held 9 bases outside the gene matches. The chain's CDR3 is CASSNSRDRASYEQYF. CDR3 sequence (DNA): TGTGCCAGCAGTAATTCGCGGGACAGGGCCTCCTACGAGCAGTACTTC.

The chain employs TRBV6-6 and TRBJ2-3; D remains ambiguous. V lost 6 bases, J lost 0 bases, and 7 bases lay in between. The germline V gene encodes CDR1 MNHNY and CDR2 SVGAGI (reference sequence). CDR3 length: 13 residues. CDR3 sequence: CASRPSSTDTQYF. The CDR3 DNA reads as TGTGCCAGCAGACCGTCTAGCACAGATACGCAGTATTTT.

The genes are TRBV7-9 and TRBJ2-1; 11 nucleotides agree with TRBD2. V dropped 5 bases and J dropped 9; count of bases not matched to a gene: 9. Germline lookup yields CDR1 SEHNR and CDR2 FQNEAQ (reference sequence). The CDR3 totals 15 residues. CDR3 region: CASSPRVAGGLEQFF. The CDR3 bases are TGTGCCAGCAGCCCCAGGGTAGCGGGAGGGCTTGAGCAGTTCTTC.

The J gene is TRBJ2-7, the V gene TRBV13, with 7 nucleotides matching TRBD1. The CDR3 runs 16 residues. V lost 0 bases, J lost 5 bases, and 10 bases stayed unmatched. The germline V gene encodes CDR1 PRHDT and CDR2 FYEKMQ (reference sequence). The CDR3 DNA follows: TGTGCCAGCAGCTTAGGATACAGGGGTATTGCGAACGAGCAGTACTTC. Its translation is CASSLGYRGIANEQYF.

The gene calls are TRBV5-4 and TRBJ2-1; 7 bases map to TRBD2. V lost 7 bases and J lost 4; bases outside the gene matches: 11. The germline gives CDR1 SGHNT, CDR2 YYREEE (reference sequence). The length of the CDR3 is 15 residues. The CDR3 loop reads CASLDWREPYNEQFF. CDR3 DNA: TGTGCCAGCTTGGATTGGCGGGAGCCTTACAATGAGCAGTTCTTC.

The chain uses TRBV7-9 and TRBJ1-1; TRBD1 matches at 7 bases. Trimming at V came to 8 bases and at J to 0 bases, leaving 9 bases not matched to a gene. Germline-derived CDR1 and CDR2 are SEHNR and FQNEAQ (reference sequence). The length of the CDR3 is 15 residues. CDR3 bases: TGTGCCAGCTCCCAGGGGGACGCCATGAACACTGAAGCTTTCTTT. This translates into CASSQGDAMNTEAFF. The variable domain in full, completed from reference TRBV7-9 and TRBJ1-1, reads DTGVSQNPRHKITKRGQNVTFRCDPISEHNRLYWYRQTLGQGPEFLTYFQNEAQLEKSRLLSDRFSAERPKGSFSTLEIQRTEQGDSAMYLCASSQGDAMNTEAFFGQGTRLTVV.

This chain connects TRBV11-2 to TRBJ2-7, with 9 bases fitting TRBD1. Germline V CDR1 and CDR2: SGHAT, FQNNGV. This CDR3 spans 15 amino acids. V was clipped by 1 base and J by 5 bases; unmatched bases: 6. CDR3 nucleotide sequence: TGTGCCAGCAGCTTAGTGAGGACAGGGGTGGACGAGCAGTACTTC. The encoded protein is CASSLVRTGVDEQYF.

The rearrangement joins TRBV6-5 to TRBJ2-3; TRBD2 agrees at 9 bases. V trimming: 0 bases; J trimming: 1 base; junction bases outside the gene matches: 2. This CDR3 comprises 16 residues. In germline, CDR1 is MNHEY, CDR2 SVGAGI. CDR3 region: CASSYSRTSGTDTQYF. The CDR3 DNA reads TGTGCCAGCAGTTACTCGAGGACTAGCGGCACAGATACGCAGTATTTT.